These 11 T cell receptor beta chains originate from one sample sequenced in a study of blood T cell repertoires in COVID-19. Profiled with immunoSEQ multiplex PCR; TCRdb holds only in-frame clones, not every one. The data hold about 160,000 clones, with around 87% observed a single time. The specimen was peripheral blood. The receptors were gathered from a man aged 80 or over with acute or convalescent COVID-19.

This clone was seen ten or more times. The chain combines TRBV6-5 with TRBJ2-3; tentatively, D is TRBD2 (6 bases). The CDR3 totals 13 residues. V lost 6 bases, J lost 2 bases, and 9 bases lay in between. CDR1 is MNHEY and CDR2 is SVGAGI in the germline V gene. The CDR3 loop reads CASSSGVTDTQYF. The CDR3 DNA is TGTGCCAGCAGCTCGGGGGTCACAGATACGCAGTATTTT.

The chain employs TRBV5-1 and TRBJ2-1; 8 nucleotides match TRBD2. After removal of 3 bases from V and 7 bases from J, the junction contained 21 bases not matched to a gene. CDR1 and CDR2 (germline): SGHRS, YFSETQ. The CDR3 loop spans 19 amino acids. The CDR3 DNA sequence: TGCGCCAGCAGCTCCCCAAGGGGGACTAGTCGGATCTTATGGAATGAGCAGTTCTTC. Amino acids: CASSSPRGTSRILWNEQFF.

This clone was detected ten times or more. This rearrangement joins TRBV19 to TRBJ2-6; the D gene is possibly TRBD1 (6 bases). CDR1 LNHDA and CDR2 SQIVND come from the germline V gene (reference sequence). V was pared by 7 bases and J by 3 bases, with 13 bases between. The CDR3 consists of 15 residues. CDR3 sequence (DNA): TGTGCCAGTATGCGACAGGCTTATGGGGCCAACGTCCTGACTTTC. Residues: CASMRQAYGANVLTF.

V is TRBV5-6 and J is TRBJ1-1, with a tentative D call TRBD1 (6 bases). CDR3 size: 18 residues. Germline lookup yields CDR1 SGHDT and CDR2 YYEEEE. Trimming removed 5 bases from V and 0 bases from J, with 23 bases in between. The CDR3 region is CASRPPVGGDTMNTEAFF. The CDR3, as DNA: TGTGCCAGCAGACCACCTGTGGGGGGGGACACCATGAACACTGAAGCTTTCTTT. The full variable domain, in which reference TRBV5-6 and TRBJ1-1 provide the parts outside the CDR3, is DAGVTQSPTHLIKTRGQQVTLRCSPKSGHDTVSWYQQALGQGPQFIFQYYEEEERQRGNFPDRFSGHQFPNYSSELNVNALLLGDSALYLCASRPPVGGDTMNTEAFFGQGTRLTVV.

CDR3 region: CASSIRLAGEGEQFF. DNA for the CDR3: TGTGCCAGCAGCATCCGACTAGCGGGAGAGGGGGAGCAGTTCTTC. The J gene is TRBJ2-1, the V gene TRBV6-2 or TRBV6-3, with 12 bases lining up with TRBD2. The germline V gene encodes CDR1 MNHEY and CDR2 SVGEGT. This CDR3 region has 15 residues. V trimming: 6 bases; J trimming: 10 bases; junction bases outside the gene matches: 10.

The CDR3 protein is CASSPSRQLMNTEAFF. The CDR3 nucleotides are TGTGCCAGCTCACCCAGCAGACAGCTCATGAACACTGAAGCTTTCTTT. This rearrangement joins TRBV18 to TRBJ1-1, with TRBD1 as a possible D gene (5 bases). The CDR3 extends over 16 amino acids. Deletions cut 3 bases from V and 0 bases from J, with 14 bases between. CDR1 is KGHSH and CDR2 is LQKENI in the germline V gene.

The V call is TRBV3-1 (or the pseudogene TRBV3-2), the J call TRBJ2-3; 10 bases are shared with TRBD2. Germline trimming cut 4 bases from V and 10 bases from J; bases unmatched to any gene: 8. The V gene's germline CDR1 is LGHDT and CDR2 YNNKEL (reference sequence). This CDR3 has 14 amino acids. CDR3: CASSPSGGPLAQYF. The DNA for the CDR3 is TGTGCCAGCAGCCCTAGCGGGGGCCCCCTTGCGCAGTATTTT.

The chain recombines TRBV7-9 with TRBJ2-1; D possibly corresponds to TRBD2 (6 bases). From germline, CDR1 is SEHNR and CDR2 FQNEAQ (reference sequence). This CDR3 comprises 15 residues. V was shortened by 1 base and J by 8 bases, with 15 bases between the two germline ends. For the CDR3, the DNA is TGTGCCAGCAGCTTAGACGGGGGTCGCGGCGATGAGCAGTTCTTC. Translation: CASSLDGGRGDEQFF.

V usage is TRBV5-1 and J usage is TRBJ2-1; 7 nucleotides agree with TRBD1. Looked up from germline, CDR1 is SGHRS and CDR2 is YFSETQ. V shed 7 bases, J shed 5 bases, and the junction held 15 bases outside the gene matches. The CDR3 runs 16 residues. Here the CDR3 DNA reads TGCGCCAGCGCCAAAGTCTATACAGGGGACAACAATGAGCAGTTCTTC. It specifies CASAKVYTGDNNEQFF.

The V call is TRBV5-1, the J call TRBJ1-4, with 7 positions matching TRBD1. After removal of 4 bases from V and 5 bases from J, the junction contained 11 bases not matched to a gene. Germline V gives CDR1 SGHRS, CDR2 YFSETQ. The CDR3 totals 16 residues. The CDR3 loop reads CASSPDRVGVNEKLFF. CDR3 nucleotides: TGCGCCAGCAGCCCAGACAGGGTTGGGGTGAATGAAAAACTGTTTTTT.

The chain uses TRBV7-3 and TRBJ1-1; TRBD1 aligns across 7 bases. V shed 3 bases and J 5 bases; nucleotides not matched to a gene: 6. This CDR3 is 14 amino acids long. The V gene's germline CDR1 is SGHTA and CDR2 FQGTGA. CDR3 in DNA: TGTGCCAGCAGCTTTAGAGGGGGCCGGACTGAAGCTTTCTTT. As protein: CASSFRGGRTEAFF.